These T cell receptor beta chains were read from a single sample in a study of blood T cells in healthy people across ages. A single record per CDR3 protein comes from TCRdb applying MiXCR to the 5' RACE reads. The sample lists 800,000 to 950,000 distinct CDR3 sequences; 25% to 35% were seen once. The data were also submitted as part of a second study, on T cells of mothers and their children.

Sequencing was done on a sample of blood. These receptors were obtained from a middle-aged woman in good health. Both conserved end residues are part of each CDR3. The order of the fields is V gene, clone size, J gene, D gene, CDR3 DNA, CDR3 protein. The D gene is left open where the match is weak. A clone size is listed for some rows: how often the clone was seen (once, few, many), or a class if it is expanded.

V: TRBV12-3/TRBV12-4; size: few; J: TRBJ2-3; D: -; DNA: TGTGCCAGCGGTCCCGGGACCCCAGATACGCAGTATTTT; CDR3: CASGPGTPDTQYF
V: TRBV30; size: -; J: TRBJ1-2; D: TRBD1; DNA: TGTGCCTGGAGTGCGGCGACAGGGAACTGCTATGGCTACACCTTC; CDR3: CAWSAATGNCYGYTF
V: TRBV6-5; size: -; J: TRBJ2-1; D: -; DNA: TGTGCCAGCGAACCCTTAGGGTCGCCCTCCTGCAATGAGCAGTTCTTC; CDR3: CASEPLGSPSCNEQFF
V: TRBV2; size: few; J: TRBJ2-4; D: -; DNA: TGTGCCAGCAGTGAAGCGGGGGCTACCTACAATGAGCAGTACTTC; CDR3: CASSEAGATYNEQYF
V: TRBV20-1; size: -; J: TRBJ2-5; D: -; DNA: TGCAGTGCTATGGCGCTTCAAGAGACCCAGTACTTC; CDR3: CSAMALQETQYF
V: TRBV7-9; size: few; J: TRBJ2-2; D: -; DNA: TGTGCCGCCCTTGCAGTGTCCCCCACCGGGGAGCTGTTTTTT; CDR3: CAALAVSPTGELFF
V: TRBV7-3; size: few; J: TRBJ2-1; D: TRBD1; DNA: TGTGCCAGCAGCCCCGACGGGACAGGGGCCTTCACGCAGTTCTTC; CDR3: CASSPDGTGAFTQFF
V: TRBV24-1; size: many; J: TRBJ2-5; D: TRBD2; DNA: TGTGCCACCAGTGATCCGACCCCCTCTAGCGGGGGGTCAGAAGAGACCCAGTACTTC; CDR3: CATSDPTPSSGGSEETQYF
V: TRBV11-2; size: many; J: TRBJ2-7; D: TRBD2; DNA: TGTGCCAGTCACTGGCTAGCGGCCTACGAGCAGTACTTC; CDR3: CASHWLAAYEQYF
V: TRBV28; size: many; J: TRBJ2-5; D: -; DNA: TGTGCCAGCAGTTTGGTAAATCAGGGTCAAGAGACCCAGTACTTC; CDR3: CASSLVNQGQETQYF
V: TRBV6-5; size: many; J: TRBJ2-4; D: TRBD1; DNA: TGTGCCAGCAGTTCCGACAGGGAGATTTTATTTACCAAAAACATTCAGTACTTC; CDR3: CASSSDREILFTKNIQYF
V: TRBV4-2; size: few; J: TRBJ1-6; D: -; DNA: TGTGCCAGCAGCCAAGAGGGACCCAGACTCCACTTT; CDR3: CASSQEGPRLHF
V: TRBV20-1; size: -; J: TRBJ1-5; D: -; DNA: TGCAGTGCTAGAGAGCTCAATTTGAACAATCAGCCCCAGCATTTT; CDR3: CSARELNLNNQPQHF
V: TRBV3-1; size: -; J: TRBJ2-1; D: TRBD2; DNA: TGTGCCAGCAGCCAAGAAGGACTAGCGGGGCCATTCAATGAGCAGTTCTTC; CDR3: CASSQEGLAGPFNEQFF
V: TRBV5-5; size: -; J: TRBJ2-7; D: -; DNA: TGTACCAGCAGCCAGAATTACGAGCAGTACTTC; CDR3: CTSSQNYEQYF
V: TRBV6-5; size: few; J: TRBJ1-3; D: -; DNA: TGTGCCAGCAGTTACAAGGGGGACGGGGTCGGAAACACCATATATTTT; CDR3: CASSYKGDGVGNTIYF
V: TRBV6-1; size: many; J: TRBJ2-5; D: -; DNA: TGTGCCAGCAGTGAAGGACCCTCCGAGGGAGAGACCCAGTACTTC; CDR3: CASSEGPSEGETQYF
V: TRBV6-5; size: -; J: TRBJ1-5; D: -; DNA: TGTGCCAGCAGTTACCGTGTCCTGGCAGGGGAGCGGAACAGCAATCAGCCCCAGCATTTT; CDR3: CASSYRVLAGERNSNQPQHF
V: TRBV7-9; size: -; J: TRBJ1-6; D: TRBD1; DNA: TGTGCCAGCAGCTTAGGAGGAAGGGGGCTGAGCTCCTATAATTCACCCCTCCACTTT; CDR3: CASSLGGRGLSSYNSPLHF
V: TRBV20-1; size: many; J: TRBJ2-1; D: -; DNA: TGCAGTGCTAGAGATCCGGACAGAATTGAGCAGTTCTTC; CDR3: CSARDPDRIEQFF
V: TRBV6-5; size: -; J: TRBJ2-7; D: -; DNA: TGTGCCAGCAGTTACTCTGGAACCGGGCTCGAGCAGTACTTC; CDR3: CASSYSGTGLEQYF
V: TRBV7-2; size: many; J: TRBJ2-1; D: -; DNA: TGTGCCAGCAGCTTACAAAACACGGGGCTTAAGCAGTTCTTC; CDR3: CASSLQNTGLKQFF
V: TRBV4-2; size: many; J: TRBJ1-2; D: -; DNA: TGTGCCAGCAGCCAAGACCTAAGGGGTTCCTATGGCTACACCTTC; CDR3: CASSQDLRGSYGYTF
V: TRBV27; size: few; J: TRBJ1-5; D: -; DNA: TGTGCCAGCAGTCAGACGGATAGCAATCAGCCCCAGCATTTT; CDR3: CASSQTDSNQPQHF
V: TRBV20-1; size: few; J: TRBJ2-7; D: -; DNA: TGCAGTGCTATTAACATGGGAATAGACAGTTTCTACGAGCAGTACTTC; CDR3: CSAINMGIDSFYEQYF
V: TRBV29-1; size: -; J: TRBJ1-4; D: -; DNA: TGCAGCGCCGCCCAGGGAGAGGGAGAACTGTTTTTT; CDR3: CSAAQGEGELFF
V: TRBV15; size: -; J: TRBJ1-1; D: TRBD1; DNA: TGTGCCACCAGCAGGGAGACAGGGGAGACTGAAGCTTTCTTT; CDR3: CATSRETGETEAFF
V: TRBV10-3; size: many; J: TRBJ1-1; D: -; DNA: TGTGCCATCAGTCTGGGGGACGGGAACACTGAAGCTTTCTTT; CDR3: CAISLGDGNTEAFF
V: TRBV6-5; size: -; J: TRBJ2-7; D: -; DNA: TGTGCCAGCACCCAACAGGGACGGTTCGAGCAGTACTTC; CDR3: CASTQQGRFEQYF
V: TRBV7-9; size: -; J: TRBJ2-3; D: TRBD2; DNA: TGTGCCAGCAGGAAATTCGGAGCGGGGGGTACAGGGGATACGCAGTATTTT; CDR3: CASRKFGAGGTGDTQYF
V: TRBV7-6; size: many; J: TRBJ1-5; D: -; DNA: TGTGCCAGCAGCTTAGACGCAAGCAGAAGCAATCAGCCCCAGCATTTT; CDR3: CASSLDASRSNQPQHF
V: TRBV20-1; size: -; J: TRBJ2-5; D: TRBD1; DNA: TGCAGTGCTAGAGACTGGGCAGGGGGCCGGGAGACCCAGTACTTC; CDR3: CSARDWAGGRETQYF
V: TRBV6-6; size: many; J: TRBJ2-7; D: -; DNA: TGTGCCGGACGACGGAGCTTGTACTACGAGCAGTACTTC; CDR3: CAGRRSLYYEQYF